The 14 T cell receptor beta chains presented below share a single source sample, sequenced in a study of cytomegalovirus exposure and HLA in healthy donors. Use of 60 Vbeta and 13 Jbeta primers characterized the PCR. Repertoires were generated with immunoSEQ multiplex PCR, while TCRdb's copy carries only in-frame clones and drops some. Altogether about 18,000 clones are present, 65% to 75% being singletons, with the ten largest covering roughly 3.6%. The source material was PBMCs. These receptor sequences come from a man younger than 35 in good health and CMV-seronegative.

This clone came up a few times. V usage is TRBV6-4 and J usage is TRBJ2-1; D is unclear. V was trimmed by 2 bases and J by 8 bases, leaving 10 bases between them. The germline V gene encodes CDR1 MRHNA and CDR2 SNTAGT. The CDR3 sequence is 13 residues long. The CDR3 DNA reads TGTGCCAGCAGTGACGGGTCGAGCGATGAGCAGTTCTTC. The encoded protein is CASSDGSSDEQFF.

The CDR3, as DNA: TGTGCCAGCAGTTACTCTAGGGGGCGCAAGAATGGCTACACCTTC. This codes for CASSYSRGRKNGYTF. The rearrangement joins TRBV6-6 to TRBJ1-2; TRBD1 matches 7 bases. Germline V gives CDR1 MNHNY, CDR2 SVGAGI (reference sequence). The CDR3 sequence is 15 residues long. The J segment lost 6 bases and the V segment lost 0 bases, leaving 7 bases of the junction unmatched.

CDR3 sequence (DNA): TGCAGCGTTGTCGGGTCTTTCGGTCGCACTGAAGCTTTCTTT. Translation: CSVVGSFGRTEAFF. J is TRBJ1-1 and V is TRBV29-1; D call uncertain. V was cut by 4 bases and J by 4 bases, with 16 bases left in between. From germline, CDR1 is SQVTM and CDR2 ANQGSEA. The CDR3 totals 14 residues.

In DNA, the CDR3 is TGCAGCGTACAACCGGGGTTGGACACTGAAGCTTTCTTT. This encodes CSVQPGLDTEAFF. This rearrangement joins TRBV29-1 to TRBJ1-1; no reliable D call. V lost 6 bases to trimming and J lost 3 bases, with 14 bases between them. The germline V gene encodes CDR1 SQVTM and CDR2 ANQGSEA. This CDR3 region has 13 residues.

For this clone: At the DNA level, this CDR3 is encoded by other sequences in the same sample as well. The J gene is TRBJ2-2, the V gene TRBV7-6; D remains unclear. With 1 base removed from V and 4 bases from J, the gap between germline ends came to 4 bases. CDR1 and CDR2 from the germline V gene are SGHVS and FNYEAQ. This CDR3 is 13 amino acids long. CDR3 sequence reads: CASSLVSTGELFF. In nucleotides, the CDR3 is TGTGCCAGCAGCTTAGTTAGCACCGGGGAGCTGTTTTTT.

The chain links TRBV7-8 to TRBJ1-1, with TRBD1 matching 7 bases. V shed 0 bases and J 4 bases; nucleotides not matched to a gene: 5. Germline lookup yields CDR1 SGHVS and CDR2 FQNEAQ. This CDR3 is 15 amino acids long. CDR3 bases: TGTGCCAGCAGCTTAGCCCAAACAGGGGCCACTGAAGCTTTCTTT. This translates into CASSLAQTGATEAFF. Variable domain in full (rest from reference TRBV7-8 and TRBJ1-1): GAGVSQSPRYKVAKRGQDVALRCDPISGHVSLFWYQQALGQGPEFLTYFQNEAQLDKSGLPSDRFFAERPEGSVSTLKIQRTQQEDSAVYLCASSLAQTGATEAFFGQGTRLTVV.

The genes are TRBV6-5 and TRBJ1-1; 7 bases are a match to TRBD1. Germline V CDR1 and CDR2: MNHEY, SVGAGI. V lost 6 bases and J lost 0; bases outside the gene matches: 4. The CDR3 is 14 residues long. CDR3 protein: CASRGQIMNTEAFF. CDR3 nucleotide sequence: TGTGCCAGCAGGGGACAGATTATGAACACTGAAGCTTTCTTT.

This sequence joins TRBV6-5 and TRBJ2-7, with 8 bases identical to TRBD1. The V segment lost 5 bases and the J segment 6 bases; nucleotides outside the gene matches: 6. Germline V gene sequence: CDR1 MNHEY, CDR2 SVGAGI. There are 13 residues in the CDR3. The CDR3 sequence is CASSTSGGGEQYF. DNA for the CDR3: TGTGCCAGCAGTACCTCAGGGGGCGGCGAGCAGTACTTC.

CDR3: CASSLGDRGTNYGYTF. The DNA for the CDR3 is TGTGCCAGCAGCTTAGGAGACAGGGGGACAAACTATGGCTACACCTTC. This rearrangement joins TRBV5-6 to TRBJ1-2; 9 positions agree with TRBD1. The germline CDR1 and CDR2 sequences are SGHDT and YYEEEE. J was trimmed by 2 bases and V by 2 bases; bases with no gene match: 7. The CDR3 spans 16 residues.

V is TRBV30 and J is TRBJ1-5, with 8 bases aligning to TRBD1. CDR1 is GTSNPN and CDR2 is SVGIG in the germline V gene (reference sequence). The CDR3 contains 17 residues. Germline trimming cut 2 bases from V and 1 base from J; bases unmatched to any gene: 10. The CDR3 sequence: CAWSFRGPGRSNQPQHF. The CDR3 DNA reads TGTGCCTGGAGTTTCAGGGGGCCCGGCAGGAGCAATCAGCCCCAGCATTTT.

This chain connects TRBV30 to TRBJ2-6; TRBD2 might be the D (5 bases). The V end lost 1 base, the J end lost 2 bases, and 12 bases lay between the germline ends. This CDR3 is built from 16 residues. Germline V gene lookup returns CDR1 GTSNPN and CDR2 SVGIG (reference sequence). DNA of the CDR3: TGTGCCTGGAGTGCCCGAGGACTCCCTGGGGCCAACGTCCTGACTTTC. Translation gives CAWSARGLPGANVLTF. The full variable domain, completed using reference TRBV30 and TRBJ2-6, is SQTIHQWPATLVQPVGSPLSLECTVEGTSNPNLYWYRQAAGRGLQLLFYSVGIGQISSEVPQNLSASRPQDRQFILSSKKLLLSDSGFYLCAWSARGLPGANVLTFGAGSRLTVL.

This clone has a handful of counts. The chain recombines TRBV7-2 with TRBJ1-1; 8 bases are shared with TRBD1. This CDR3 spans 13 amino acids. Germline V gene lookup returns CDR1 SGHTA and CDR2 FQGNSA. The trim removed 3 bases at V and 7 bases at J, leaving 4 bases unmatched. The CDR3 DNA is TGTGCCAGCAGCTTGGACAGGGCGTTTGAAGCTTTCTTT. Protein sequence: CASSLDRAFEAFF.

The J gene is TRBJ1-2, the V gene TRBV6-1; 7 nucleotides match TRBD1. CDR1 and CDR2 (germline): MNHNS, SASEGT. This CDR3 has 13 amino acids. Losses at the gene ends were 7 bases for V and 3 bases for J; bases not matched to a gene: 5. CDR3 amino acids: CASNTGQYYGYTF. Here the CDR3 DNA reads TGTGCCAGCAATACGGGACAGTACTATGGCTACACCTTC.

The chain combines TRBV30 with TRBJ1-4; TRBD1 agrees at 9 bases. Germline CDR1 reads GTSNPN; CDR2 reads SVGIG (reference sequence). This CDR3 contains 14 residues. Trimming cost V 2 bases and J 3 bases; bases outside gene matches: 1. CDR3 in DNA: TGTGCCTGGAGTACAGGGGGCTCTAATGAAAAACTGTTTTTT. Translation: CAWSTGGSNEKLFF.